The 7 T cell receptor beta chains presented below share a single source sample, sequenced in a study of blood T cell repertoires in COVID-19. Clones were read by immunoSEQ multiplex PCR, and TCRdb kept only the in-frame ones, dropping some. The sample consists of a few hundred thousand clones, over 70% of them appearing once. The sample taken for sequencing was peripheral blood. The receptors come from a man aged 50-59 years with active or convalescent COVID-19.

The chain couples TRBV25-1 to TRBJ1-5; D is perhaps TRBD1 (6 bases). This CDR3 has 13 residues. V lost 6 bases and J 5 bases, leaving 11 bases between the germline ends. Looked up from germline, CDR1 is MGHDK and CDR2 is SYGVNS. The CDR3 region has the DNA TGTGCCAGCAGACAGGGTGGAGATCAGCCCCAGCATTTT. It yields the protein CASRQGGDQPQHF.

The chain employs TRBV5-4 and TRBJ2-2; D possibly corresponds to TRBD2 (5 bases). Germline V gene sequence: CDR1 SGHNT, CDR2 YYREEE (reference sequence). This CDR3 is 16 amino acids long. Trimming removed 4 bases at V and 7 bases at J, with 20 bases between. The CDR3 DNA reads TGTGCCAGCAGCGCCTCGACTGGGAGTAAGGTCGGGGAGCTGTTTTTT. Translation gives CASSASTGSKVGELFF.

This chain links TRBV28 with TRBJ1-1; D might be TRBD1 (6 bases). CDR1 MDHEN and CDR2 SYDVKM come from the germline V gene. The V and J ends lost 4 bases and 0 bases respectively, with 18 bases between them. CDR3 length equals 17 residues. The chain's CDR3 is CASSSSEGGPLNTEAFF. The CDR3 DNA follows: TGTGCCAGCAGTTCGTCGGAGGGGGGGCCTTTGAACACTGAAGCTTTCTTT.

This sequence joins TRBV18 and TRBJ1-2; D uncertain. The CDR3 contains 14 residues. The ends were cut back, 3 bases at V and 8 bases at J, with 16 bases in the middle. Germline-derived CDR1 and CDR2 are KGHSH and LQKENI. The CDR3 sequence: CASSPGSEIAGYTF. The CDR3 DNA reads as TGTGCCAGCTCACCCGGGTCCGAAATTGCCGGCTACACCTTC.

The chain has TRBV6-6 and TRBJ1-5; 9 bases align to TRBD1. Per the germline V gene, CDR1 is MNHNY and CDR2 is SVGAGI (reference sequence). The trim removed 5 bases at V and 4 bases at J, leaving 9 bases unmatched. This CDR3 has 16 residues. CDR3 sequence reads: CASSTTGTGQNQPQHF. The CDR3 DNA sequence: TGTGCCAGCAGTACTACCGGGACAGGGCAGAATCAGCCCCAGCATTTT.

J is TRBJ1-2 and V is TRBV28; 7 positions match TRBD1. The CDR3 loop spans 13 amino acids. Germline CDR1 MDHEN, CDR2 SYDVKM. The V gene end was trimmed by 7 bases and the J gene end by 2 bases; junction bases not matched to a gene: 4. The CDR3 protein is CASTLTGNYGYTF. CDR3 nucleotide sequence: TGTGCCAGCACCCTGACAGGGAACTATGGCTACACCTTC.

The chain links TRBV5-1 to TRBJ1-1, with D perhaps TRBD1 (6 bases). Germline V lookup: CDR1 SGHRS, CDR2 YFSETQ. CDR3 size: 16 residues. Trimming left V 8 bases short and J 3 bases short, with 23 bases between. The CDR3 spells CASRMGPDRTYTEAFF. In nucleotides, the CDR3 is TGCGCCAGTCGGATGGGGCCAGACAGGACCTACACTGAAGCTTTCTTT. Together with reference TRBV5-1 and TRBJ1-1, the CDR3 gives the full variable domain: KAGVTQTPRYLIKTRGQQVTLSCSPISGHRSVSWYQQTPGQGLQFLFEYFSETQRNKGNFPGRFSGRQFSNSRSEMNVSTLELGDSALYLCASRMGPDRTYTEAFFGQGTRLTVV.